Shown below are 22 T cell receptor beta chains from a single sample sequenced in a study of T-cell reconstitution after alpha-beta-depleted transplantation in children. Library preparation (for TCRbeta) was performed with unique molecular identifiers. Via MiXCR, TCRdb re-called the PCR reads, giving one row per CDR3 protein. Seen here are around 700,000 distinct CDR3 sequences, 13% observed once, and the top ten hold 0.65% to 0.9%. The sample was PBMCs, taken before TCRalphabeta/CD19-depleted stem cell transplant. The receptors were sampled from a girl aged 2 to 10 with congenital amegakaryocytic thrombocytopenia, due to receive a stem cell transplant.

The J gene is TRBJ2-4, the V gene TRBV7-7; no clear D. The V gene's germline CDR1 is SSHAT and CDR2 FNYEAQ (reference sequence). There are 16 residues in the CDR3. Trimming stripped 2 bases from V and 4 bases from J, with 15 bases between. The CDR3 DNA reads as TGTGCCAGCAGCTTATTATGTTCTGGGCGGAAAAACATTCAGTACTTC. Its translation is CASSLLCSGRKNIQYF.

This clonotype occurred many times. The V gene is TRBV20-1, the J gene TRBJ2-2, with D perhaps given as TRBD1 or TRBD2 (5 bases each). The V and J ends lost 6 bases and 2 bases respectively, with 13 bases between them. CDR1 is DFQATT and CDR2 is SNEGSKA in the germline V gene (reference sequence). CDR3 length equals 14 residues. CDR3 DNA sequence: TGCAGTGCGGCACGAGGGGTCAACACCGGGGAGCTGTTTTTT. Amino acid sequence: CSAARGVNTGELFF.

The rearrangement links TRBV20-1 to TRBJ2-1; D is possibly TRBD1 or TRBD2 (5 bases each). Trimming stripped 2 bases from V and 10 bases from J, with 24 bases between. This CDR3 is built from 16 residues. CDR1 and CDR2 (germline): DFQATT, SNEGSKA (reference sequence). The CDR3 nucleotides read TGCAGTGCTAGAAAGCCCGGGGCCTCCCGGGATTGGGAGCAGTTCTTC. Protein sequence: CSARKPGASRDWEQFF.

This clonotype came up a few times. The chain joins TRBV7-6 to TRBJ2-1; 10 positions match TRBD2. The CDR3 runs to 16 residues. CDR1 is SGHVS, CDR2 FNYEAQ, per germline. V lost 5 bases, J lost 7 bases, and 11 bases stayed unmatched. CDR3 loop: CASSPFSLAGVNEQFF. For the CDR3, the DNA is TGTGCCAGCAGCCCCTTTAGCCTAGCGGGAGTAAATGAGCAGTTCTTC.

This clonotype was picked up many times. The chain employs TRBV28 and TRBJ2-3; D ambiguous. The germline V gene encodes CDR1 MDHEN and CDR2 SYDVKM. The ends were cut back, 1 base at V and 3 bases at J, with 17 bases in the middle. The CDR3 covers 17 residues. The CDR3 sequence is CASSLYATPSGTDTQYF. CDR3 DNA: TGTGCCAGCAGTTTATACGCGACTCCCTCCGGAACAGATACGCAGTATTTT.

About this clonotype itself: Being one base from a much bigger clone, this may be a read error. This chain uses TRBV5-1 with TRBJ2-7; no definite D call. CDR1 and CDR2 from the germline V gene are SGHRS and YFSETQ. CDR3 length: 17 residues. Trimming took 1 base from V and 4 from J, leaving 21 bases between them. The CDR3 here is CASSLLPSTEMAYEQYF. The CDR3 nucleotides are TGCGCCAGCAGCTTGCTTCCGTCAACGGAAATGGCGTACGAGCAGTACTTC.

This clonotype has a handful of counts. The V and J genes are TRBV20-1 and TRBJ2-3; 7 bases agree with TRBD2. The germline V gene encodes CDR1 DFQATT and CDR2 SNEGSKA (reference sequence). V gave up 3 bases and J gave up 4 bases; unmatched junction bases: 7. This CDR3 contains 14 residues. This chain's CDR3 is CSASFGLGPDTQYF. The CDR3 DNA follows: TGCAGTGCTAGTTTCGGACTAGGCCCAGATACGCAGTATTTT.

There are many counts of this clonotype. This sequence joins TRBV5-1 and TRBJ2-1; D perhaps matches TRBD1 (6 bases). CDR1 is SGHRS and CDR2 is YFSETQ in the germline V gene. The V gene lost 5 bases and the J gene lost 8 bases, with 23 bases spanning the gap. The CDR3 runs 16 residues. The CDR3 is CASSLRGDPSTDEQFF. CDR3 DNA: TGCGCCAGCAGTCTCAGGGGCGACCCGAGTACGGATGAGCAGTTCTTC. The entire variable domain, with the rest obtained from reference TRBV5-1 and TRBJ2-1, is as follows: KAGVTQTPRYLIKTRGQQVTLSCSPISGHRSVSWYQQTPGQGLQFLFEYFSETQRNKGNFPGRFSGRQFSNSRSEMNVSTLELGDSALYLCASSLRGDPSTDEQFFGPGTRLTVL.

This clonotype was counted ten times or more. The chain uses TRBV5-1 and TRBJ2-2; 7 nucleotides agree with TRBD1. Germline V gene lookup returns CDR1 SGHRS and CDR2 YFSETQ. Germline trimming cut 4 bases from V and 7 bases from J; bases unmatched to any gene: 10. This CDR3 comprises 15 residues. The CDR3 loop is CASSPGKGAHGELFF. CDR3 sequence (DNA): TGCGCCAGCAGCCCCGGGAAGGGGGCGCACGGGGAGCTGTTTTTT.

The sample holds many counts of this clonotype. V is TRBV5-1 and J is TRBJ1-2; D is unresolved. Germline assignment: CDR1 SGHRS and CDR2 YFSETQ. The CDR3 sequence is 15 residues long. The germline V and J ends were trimmed by 1 base and 3 bases, with 13 bases remaining between them. The CDR3 sequence is CASSLLVGSDYGYTF. CDR3 DNA sequence: TGCGCCAGCAGCTTGTTGGTGGGGTCGGACTATGGCTACACCTTC. The whole variable domain, filled in from reference TRBV5-1 and TRBJ1-2, reads KAGVTQTPRYLIKTRGQQVTLSCSPISGHRSVSWYQQTPGQGLQFLFEYFSETQRNKGNFPGRFSGRQFSNSRSEMNVSTLELGDSALYLCASSLLVGSDYGYTFGSGTRLTVV.

This clonotype was counted only a few times. The chain is built from TRBV2 and TRBJ2-1, with 11 nucleotides matching TRBD2. Trimming at V came to 6 bases and at J to 8 bases, leaving 9 bases not matched to a gene. CDR3 length: 15 amino acids. Germline lookup yields CDR1 SNHLY and CDR2 FYNNEI. CDR3 sequence reads: CASRGTSGDGDEQFF. DNA of the CDR3: TGTGCCAGCAGAGGGACTAGCGGAGATGGGGATGAGCAGTTCTTC. Supplemented by reference TRBV2 and TRBJ2-1, the full variable domain reads EPEVTQTPSHQVTQMGQEVILRCVPISNHLYFYWYRQILGQKVEFLVSFYNNEISEKSEIFDDQFSVERPDGSNFTLKIRSTKLEDSAMYFCASRGTSGDGDEQFFGPGTRLTVL.

This clonotype has at least ten counts. The chain combines TRBV5-1 with TRBJ1-5; 8 bases match TRBD1. Germline V gene data show CDR1 as SGHRS and CDR2 as YFSETQ. The CDR3 length is 14 residues. V gave up 1 base and J gave up 7 bases; unmatched junction bases: 4. The CDR3 bases are TGCGCCAGCAGCTTGTCAGGGGGCAGGCAGCCCCAGCATTTT. It codes for CASSLSGGRQPQHF. Together with reference TRBV5-1 and TRBJ1-5, the CDR3 gives the full variable domain: KAGVTQTPRYLIKTRGQQVTLSCSPISGHRSVSWYQQTPGQGLQFLFEYFSETQRNKGNFPGRFSGRQFSNSRSEMNVSTLELGDSALYLCASSLSGGRQPQHFGDGTRLSIL.

The chain is built from TRBV21-1 and TRBJ2-2. TRBV21-1 represents a pseudogene. The CDR3 is 15 amino acids. The chain's CDR3 is CASSKDSGNTGELFF. CDR3 DNA: TGTGCCAGCAGCAAAGACAGCGGGAACACCGGGGAGCTGTTTTTT.

Note on this clonotype: Without the conserved terminal phenylalanine or tryptophan, this CDR3 likely stems from a read error. The chain combines TRBV29-1 with TRBJ1-1; 7 positions match TRBD1. The germline V gene encodes CDR1 SQVTM and CDR2 ANQGSEA. The CDR3 runs to 13 residues. The V gene end was trimmed by 8 bases and the J gene end by 1 base; junction bases not matched to a gene: 7. CDR3: CSLLDRANTEAFI. The DNA for the CDR3 is TGCAGCCTACTTGACAGGGCGAACACTGAAGCTTTCATT.

This clonotype was counted many times. This sequence joins TRBV20-1 and TRBJ2-1; D call uncertain. Trimming stripped 1 base from V and 6 bases from J, with 4 bases between. Germline V gives CDR1 DFQATT, CDR2 SNEGSKA (reference sequence). The CDR3 runs 11 residues. CDR3 in amino acids: CSARAFNEQFF. DNA of the CDR3: TGCAGTGCTAGAGCATTCAATGAGCAGTTCTTC.

This clonotype was seen more than once but under ten times. A much larger clone lies a single base off, so this may be a read error. CDR3 sequence reads: CASSLPGAGELFF. The CDR3 bases are TGCGCCAGCAGCTTGCCAGGGGCCGGGGAGCTGTTTTTT. J is TRBJ2-2 and V is TRBV5-1; a weak D match, TRBD1 (6 bases). The CDR3 consists of 13 residues. Trimming stripped 1 base from V and 6 bases from J, with 7 bases between. Germline V gene sequence: CDR1 SGHRS, CDR2 YFSETQ.

The genes are TRBV20-1 and TRBJ2-7; 8 nucleotides match TRBD2. The CDR3 has 14 amino acids. V shed 3 bases and J 5 bases; nucleotides not matched to a gene: 9. The germline gives CDR1 DFQATT, CDR2 SNEGSKA (reference sequence). CDR3: CSASFGRAVHEQYF. The CDR3 DNA reads as TGCAGTGCTAGTTTCGGGAGGGCCGTTCACGAGCAGTACTTC.

This clonotype has ten or more counts. V and J are TRBV12-3 or TRBV12-4 and TRBJ2-1, with TRBD2 matching 8 bases. Trimming cost V 3 bases and J 7 bases; bases outside gene matches: 8. This CDR3 has 15 amino acids. DNA for the CDR3: TGTGCCAGCAGTTTCTTGGGACTAGGGTCGAATGAGCAGTTCTTC. Translation: CASSFLGLGSNEQFF.

At least ten counts were recorded for this clonotype. The chain is built from TRBV7-9 and TRBJ1-1; 8 bases match TRBD1. Germline lookup yields CDR1 SEHNR and CDR2 FQNEAQ (reference sequence). The CDR3 covers 14 residues. V shed 3 bases, J shed 12 bases, and the junction held 12 bases outside the gene matches. The CDR3 region is CASSFQGQGLASFF. The CDR3 bases are TGTGCCAGCAGCTTTCAAGGACAGGGTCTTGCCTCTTTCTTT.

The J gene is TRBJ1-4, the V gene TRBV2, with D uncertain. V was shortened by 0 bases and J by 13 bases, with 12 bases between the two germline ends. This CDR3 has 13 amino acids. Germline V lookup: CDR1 SNHLY, CDR2 FYNNEI. As DNA, the CDR3 is TGTGCCAGCAGTGAAGCGCTTCGGGGTTTACTGTTTTTT. It yields the protein CASSEALRGLLFF.

At least ten counts were recorded for this clonotype. V and J are TRBV4-2 and TRBJ1-5, with D maybe TRBD1 (6 bases). CDR1 LGHNA and CDR2 YNFKEQ come from the germline V gene. V dropped 3 bases and J dropped 5 bases, with 11 bases sitting between them. The CDR3 runs to 14 residues. The CDR3 loop reads CASSHPGDDQPQHF. The CDR3 DNA is TGTGCCAGCAGCCATCCAGGGGATGATCAGCCCCAGCATTTT.

V gene TRBV5-1 combines with J gene TRBJ2-7; TRBD1 aligns across 7 bases. The CDR3 is 14 residues long. Germline CDR1 is SGHRS and CDR2 is YFSETQ. V was pared by 4 bases and J by 4 bases, with 8 bases of the junction left unmatched. CDR3 loop: CASSPQGDTYEQYF. In nucleotides, the CDR3 is TGCGCCAGCAGCCCGCAGGGGGATACGTACGAGCAGTACTTC.